A single sample is the source of the 9 T cell receptor beta chains below, sequenced in a study of cytomegalovirus exposure and HLA in healthy donors. Primers: 60 Vbeta forward and 13 Jbeta reverse. TCRdb's copy holds only in-frame clones and misses some; the assay was immunoSEQ multiplex PCR. The data contain 80,000 to 90,000 clones, 80% to 90% of them seen just once; the ten biggest clones take up 1.9%. Material: PBMCs. The receptors were sampled from a woman aged 25 to 39 in good health and CMV-seronegative.

The rearrangement joins TRBV18 to TRBJ1-2, with 10 bases aligning to TRBD1. The germline V gene encodes CDR1 KGHSH and CDR2 LQKENI. This CDR3 contains 16 residues. V lost 4 bases to trimming and J lost 4 bases; unmatched junction nucleotides: 9. The CDR3 DNA follows: TGTGCCAGCTCACTCGGGACAGGGGCTCCGGGCTATGGCTACACCTTC. Translated, it gives CASSLGTGAPGYGYTF.

The chain links TRBV5-5 to TRBJ1-5; 8 bases fit TRBD1. The J segment lost 2 bases and the V segment lost 4 bases, leaving 2 bases of the junction unmatched. The CDR3 runs to 14 residues. Germline-derived CDR1 and CDR2 are SGHKS and YYEKEE (reference sequence). The CDR3 region is CASSPTGGNQPQHF. CDR3 in DNA: TGTGCCAGCAGCCCGACAGGGGGCAATCAGCCCCAGCATTTT.

The chain is built from TRBV11-3 and TRBJ1-1, with D maybe TRBD1 (6 bases). The V gene lost 1 base and the J gene lost 9 bases, with 12 bases spanning the gap. CDR3 length: 13 amino acids. Germline CDR1 and CDR2: SGHNT and YENEEA. Here the CDR3 reads CASSLGQTGKAFF. CDR3 DNA sequence: TGTGCCAGCAGCTTAGGACAGACAGGCAAAGCTTTCTTT.

This clone showed up just once. Here the CDR3 reads CASSAFGEYGYTF. The CDR3 DNA reads TGTGCCAGCAGTGCCTTCGGAGAGTATGGCTACACCTTC. The V gene is TRBV6-1, the J gene TRBJ1-2; D gene ambiguous. CDR1 is MNHNS and CDR2 is SASEGT in the germline V gene. The CDR3 has 13 amino acids. Trimming left V 4 bases short and J 5 bases short, with 11 bases between.

The chain couples TRBV6-6 to TRBJ2-5; D gene unclear. Trimming pared 0 bases from V and 7 bases from J, leaving 9 bases between. The V gene's germline CDR1 is MNHNY and CDR2 SVGAGI (reference sequence). The CDR3 consists of 13 residues. The CDR3 sequence is CASSYSHPGTQYF. In nucleotides, the CDR3 is TGTGCCAGCAGTTACTCCCACCCGGGGACCCAGTACTTC.

The V and J genes are TRBV19 and TRBJ1-1; TRBD1 aligns across 7 bases. Germline V gives CDR1 LNHDA, CDR2 SQIVND (reference sequence). This CDR3 contains 14 residues. The trim removed 6 bases at V and 4 bases at J, leaving 8 bases unmatched. CDR3 DNA: TGTGCCAGTAGCGTCCAGGGGGTAGGCACTGAAGCTTTCTTT. Amino acids: CASSVQGVGTEAFF.

This clone has just a few counts. V gene TRBV15 combines with J gene TRBJ1-4; 11 bases map to TRBD1. The germline gives CDR1 LNHNV, CDR2 YYDKDF (reference sequence). Trimming cost V 3 bases and J 8 bases; bases outside gene matches: 2. The CDR3 has 14 residues. The CDR3 region has the DNA TGTGCCACCAGCAGGGGGACAGGGGGAGAAAAACTGTTTTTT. Translation gives CATSRGTGGEKLFF. Variable domain in full (rest from reference TRBV15 and TRBJ1-4): DAMVIQNPRYQVTQFGKPVTLSCSQTLNHNVMYWYQQKSSQAPKLLFHYYDKDFNNEADTPDNFQSRRPNTSFCFLDIRSPGLGDTAMYLCATSRGTGGEKLFFGSGTQLSVL.

The chain joins TRBV9 to TRBJ2-5, with 9 bases fitting TRBD2. The CDR3 is made up of 16 amino acids. The junction had 6 bases not matched to a gene; V was cut back by 0 bases and J by 3 bases. The germline V gene has CDR1 SGDLS and CDR2 YYNGEE. The CDR3 reads CASSVGASGAEETQYF. Written as DNA, the CDR3 is TGTGCCAGCAGCGTAGGAGCTAGCGGGGCCGAAGAGACCCAGTACTTC. Full variable domain (remainder filled in from reference TRBV9 and TRBJ2-5): DSGVTQTPKHLITATGQRVTLRCSPRSGDLSVYWYQQSLDQGLQFLIQYYNGEERAKGNILERFSAQQFPDLHSELNLSSLELGDSALYFCASSVGASGAEETQYFGPGTRLLVL.

The chain has TRBV28 and TRBJ2-5; D is perhaps TRBD1 (6 bases). This CDR3 region has 15 residues. The ends were cut back, 4 bases at V and 1 base at J, with 13 bases in the middle. CDR1 MDHEN and CDR2 SYDVKM come from the germline V gene. The CDR3 DNA reads as TGTGCCAGCAGTTCACACGGACAGCTCCAAGAGACCCAGTACTTC. The encoded protein is CASSSHGQLQETQYF. The entire variable domain, with the rest obtained from reference TRBV28 and TRBJ2-5, is as follows: DVKVTQSSRYLVKRTGEKVFLECVQDMDHENMFWYRQDPGLGLRLIYFSYDVKMKEKGDIPEGYSVSREKKERFSLILESASTNQTSMYLCASSSHGQLQETQYFGPGTRLLVL.